These 2 T cell receptor beta chains originate from one sample sequenced in a study of blood T cell repertoires in COVID-19. Clones were sequenced by immunoSEQ multiplex PCR, and TCRdb holds only the in-frame ones, with some missing. The data contain almost 250,000 clones, roughly 85% of them seen just once; the ten biggest clones take up approximately 8.6%. The sequenced material came from PBMCs or T cells enriched from blood (not recorded which). These TCRs come from a woman aged 45-65 years with acute COVID-19.

The chain links TRBV7-8 to TRBJ1-5, with TRBD1 matching over 9 bases. V trimming: 5 bases; J trimming: 7 bases; junction bases outside the gene matches: 12. CDR3 size: 16 residues. The germline V gene has CDR1 SGHVS and CDR2 FQNEAQ. The DNA for the CDR3 is TGTGCCAGCAGCCCCGTCCCGGGACAGGGCGGACAGCCCCAGCATTTT. This codes for CASSPVPGQGGQPQHF.

This clone was detected a few times. V and J are TRBV6-5 and TRBJ1-1; the D is unclear. CDR1 and CDR2 (germline): MNHEY, SVGAGI. This CDR3 has 15 amino acids. Trimming cost V 2 bases and J 5 bases, with 15 bases left between them. In nucleotides, the CDR3 is TGTGCCAGCAGTTACCGACCGACGGGAGAAACTGAAGCTTTCTTT. It specifies CASSYRPTGETEAFF.